This note documents a single T cell receptor beta chain sequence. What it binds is unknown. The CDR3 is 15 residues long. J was trimmed by 4 bases and V by 6 bases; bases with no gene match: 5. The germline gives CDR1 SGDLS, CDR2 YYNGEE. The data belong to a study of early stage breast cancer tumors. General study points: Tumors had approximately 2.7-fold higher T cell density than normal breast. Chain pairing and CD4, CD8 or FOXP3 expression were not captured.

Generated by immunoSEQ multiplex PCR, the TCRdb table keeps only in-frame clones and is missing some. Among about 29,000 clones listed, roughly four fifths were seen once. Material: blood. The sequence was obtained from a person in their fifties with breast cancer. This chain joins TRBV9 and TRBJ2-3; 13 bases fit TRBD2. This chain's CDR3 is CASTQTSGRPDTQYF. The CDR3 bases are TGTGCCAGCACCCAGACTAGCGGGAGGCCAGATACGCAGTATTTT.